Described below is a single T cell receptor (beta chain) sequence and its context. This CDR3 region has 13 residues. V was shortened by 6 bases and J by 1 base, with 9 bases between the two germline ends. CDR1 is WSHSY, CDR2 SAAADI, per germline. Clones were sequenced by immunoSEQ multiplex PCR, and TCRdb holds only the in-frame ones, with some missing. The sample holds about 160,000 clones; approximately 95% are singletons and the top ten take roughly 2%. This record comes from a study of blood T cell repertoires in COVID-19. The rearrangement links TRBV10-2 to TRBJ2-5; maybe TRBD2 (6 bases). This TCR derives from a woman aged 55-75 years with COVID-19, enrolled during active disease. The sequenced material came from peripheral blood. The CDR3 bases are TGCGCCAGCAGGCGGGGACGCCAAGAGACCCAGTACTTC. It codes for CASRRGRQETQYF.